The 30 T cell receptor beta chains below were found in one sample sequenced in a study of cytomegalovirus exposure and HLA in healthy donors (dated by TCRdb to about 2017). The library relied on the immunoSEQ multiplex PCR assay. A mixture of 60 forward primers for TCR Vbeta segments and 13 reverse primers for TCR Jbeta segments was used in the multiplex PCR. TCRdb holds this immuneACCESS table with in-frame rearrangements only. Some clones are missing; in checked studies, unresolved V genes explain under half, and the rest has no known cause. This sample holds about 150,000 clones; around 80% were observed only once. Together, the top ten hold less than 2% of the sample. Sequenced material: PBMCs. These receptor sequences come from a woman aged 18-29 years in good health and CMV-seronegative.

The sample holds one count of this clone. CDR3 nucleotide sequence: TGTGCCACCACCGACTGGGGGCGGGCCTACAATGAGCAGTTCTTC. Protein sequence: CATTDWGRAYNEQFF. V is TRBV15 and J is TRBJ2-1, with a possible D match to TRBD1 (6 bases). Germline V gives CDR1 LNHNV, CDR2 YYDKDF (reference sequence). The germline V and J ends were trimmed by 7 bases and 2 bases, with 15 bases remaining between them. This CDR3 comprises 15 residues.

The J gene is TRBJ1-6, the V gene TRBV6-6, with 8 bases fitting TRBD1. Unmatched junction bases numbered 6, after V lost 7 bases and J lost 7 bases. CDR3 length: 14 amino acids. Germline assignment: CDR1 MNHNY and CDR2 SVGAGI (reference sequence). CDR3 nucleotides: TGTGCCAGCATCAGCCGGGACAGGAATTCACCCCTCCACTTT. This sequence encodes CASISRDRNSPLHF.

This clone has only a few counts. The gene calls are TRBV4-2 and TRBJ2-2, with 7 nucleotides matching TRBD1. Germline-derived CDR1 and CDR2 are LGHNA and YNFKEQ. The CDR3 consists of 17 residues. Unmatched junction bases numbered 8, after V lost 0 bases and J lost 4 bases. This CDR3 reads CASSQEGGLRPTGELFF. The CDR3 DNA follows: TGTGCCAGCAGCCAAGAAGGGGGCCTACGGCCCACCGGGGAGCTGTTTTTT.

This clone was seen more than once but under ten times. Other DNA sequences in this sample translate to the same CDR3. The chain links TRBV30 to TRBJ1-2; unclear D gene. CDR1 and CDR2 from the germline V gene are GTSNPN and SVGIG (reference sequence). The V gene lost 0 bases and the J gene lost 8 bases, with 7 bases spanning the gap. This CDR3 spans 11 amino acids. CDR3 DNA sequence: TGTGCCTGGAGTGTACGGGGAGGCTACACCTTC. Protein: CAWSVRGGYTF.

The V call is TRBV28, the J call TRBJ1-4; D may be TRBD1 (5 bases). V dropped 4 bases and J dropped 2 bases, with 14 bases sitting between them. Looked up from germline, CDR1 is MDHEN and CDR2 is SYDVKM. This CDR3 is built from 16 residues. CDR3: CASSYRPPVTNEKLFF. DNA for the CDR3: TGTGCCAGCAGTTACAGGCCCCCCGTGACTAATGAAAAACTGTTTTTT.

The rearrangement joins TRBV4-2 to TRBJ1-2; 7 nucleotides match TRBD1. Germline CDR1 and CDR2: LGHNA and YNFKEQ. J gave up 0 bases and V 3 bases, and 4 bases lay outside the gene matches. This CDR3 is built from 15 residues. The CDR3 protein is CASSQGTAPNYGYTF. The CDR3 coding sequence is TGTGCCAGCAGCCAGGGGACAGCTCCTAACTATGGCTACACCTTC.

V is TRBV5-1 and J is TRBJ2-3, with TRBD2 as a possible D gene (6 bases). This CDR3 contains 15 residues. Trimming left V 4 bases short and J 2 bases short, with 14 bases between. The germline gives CDR1 SGHRS, CDR2 YFSETQ. The CDR3 is CASSPEGPFTDTQYF. CDR3 bases: TGCGCCAGCAGCCCGGAGGGCCCCTTCACAGATACGCAGTATTTT.

The CDR3 loop is CASTPRNGQEAFF. The CDR3 coding sequence is TGTGCCAGCACGCCCCGAAATGGACAAGAAGCTTTCTTT. The chain is built from TRBV7-9 and TRBJ1-1, with a possible D match to TRBD1 (5 bases). V was clipped by 7 bases and J by 8 bases, with 17 bases between them. CDR3 length: 13 amino acids. The V gene's germline CDR1 is SEHNR and CDR2 FQNEAQ (reference sequence).

This chain links TRBV12-2 with TRBJ2-1; whether TRBD2, the table's D call, matches the DNA was not checked. TRBV12-2 represents a pseudogene. The CDR3 is made up of 16 amino acids. The CDR3 spells CASRPHGGGSYNEQFF. The CDR3 region has the DNA TGTGCAAGTCGCCCACACGGGGGGGGGTCCTACAATGAGCAGTTCTTC.

This clone was detected only once. The rearrangement links TRBV7-9 to TRBJ2-5, with a possible D match to TRBD1 (6 bases). The J call may be faulty, since TRBJ2-7 better matches the DNA end. The CDR3 is made up of 17 amino acids. Per germline, CDR1 SEHNR and CDR2 FQNEAQ (reference sequence). Here the CDR3 reads CASSLGRSDSVSYEQYF. The CDR3 coding sequence is TGTGCCAGCAGCTTAGGTCGTTCGGACAGCGTGTCCTACGAGCAGTACTTC.

This clone has a handful of counts. The chain recombines TRBV7-8 with TRBJ2-7; TRBD2 agrees at 8 bases. The germline CDR1 and CDR2 sequences are SGHVS and FQNEAQ. The CDR3 extends over 15 amino acids. The ends lost 0 bases at V and 3 bases at J; junction bases unmatched: 4. The CDR3 DNA sequence: TGTGCCAGCAGCTTAGCAGGCGGGGGGATCTACGAGCAGTACTTC. It yields the protein CASSLAGGGIYEQYF.

This chain connects TRBV6-5 to TRBJ1-2, with D tentatively TRBD1 (6 bases). CDR3 size: 13 residues. V dropped 2 bases and J dropped 8 bases, with 12 bases sitting between them. Germline CDR1 reads MNHEY; CDR2 reads SVGAGI. Written as DNA, the CDR3 is TGTGCCAGCAGTTACACCAGGGGTGGAGGCTACACCTTC. It encodes CASSYTRGGGYTF.

The rearrangement links TRBV6-5 to TRBJ2-1; D call uncertain. The V gene's germline CDR1 is MNHEY and CDR2 SVGAGI. The CDR3 sequence is 13 residues long. Trimming removed 6 bases at V and 6 bases at J, with 12 bases between. The CDR3 spells CASSRTVSNEQFF. As DNA, the CDR3 is TGTGCCAGCAGCAGAACAGTGTCCAATGAGCAGTTCTTC.

This clone was recorded only once. The gene calls are TRBV6-1 and TRBJ1-4; 8 bases line up with TRBD1. V was pared by 5 bases and J by 7 bases, with 6 bases of the junction left unmatched. The CDR3 contains 14 residues. Germline CDR1 MNHNS, CDR2 SASEGT. The CDR3 DNA reads as TGTGCCAGCAGTTTGACAGGGGCAGGTGAAAAACTGTTTTTT. Translating it yields CASSLTGAGEKLFF.

This CDR3 reads CASGLGTGVGYGYTF. CDR3 in DNA: TGTGCTAGTGGTTTGGGGACAGGGGTAGGCTATGGCTACACCTTC. The rearrangement links TRBV12-5 to TRBJ1-2; 9 bases are shared with TRBD1. The germline V gene encodes CDR1 LGHNT and CDR2 FRNRAP. V gave up 1 base and J gave up 4 bases; unmatched junction bases: 4. The CDR3 runs to 15 residues.

The genes are TRBV6-5 and TRBJ2-5; 9 bases agree with TRBD2. After removal of 8 bases from V and 3 bases from J, the junction contained 10 bases not matched to a gene. Germline loops: CDR1 MNHEY, CDR2 SVGAGI. The CDR3 contains 15 residues. The CDR3 reads CASCDAGGAKETQYF. The CDR3 DNA reads as TGTGCCAGCTGCGACGCGGGGGGGGCGAAAGAGACCCAGTACTTC.

J is TRBJ2-7 and V is TRBV10-2; 15 bases map to TRBD2. Germline values: CDR1 WSHSY, CDR2 SAAADI. V was pared by 7 bases and J by 0 bases, with 4 bases of the junction left unmatched. The CDR3 consists of 16 residues. The CDR3 is CASNGLAGGLSYEQYF. In nucleotides, the CDR3 is TGCGCCAGCAATGGACTAGCGGGGGGGCTCTCCTACGAGCAGTACTTC.

The chain combines TRBV5-6 with TRBJ2-3; TRBD1 matches 7 bases. This CDR3 spans 14 amino acids. The J segment lost 6 bases and the V segment lost 1 base, leaving 5 bases of the junction unmatched. CDR1 is SGHDT and CDR2 is YYEEEE in the germline V gene. In DNA, the CDR3 is TGTGCCAGCAGCTTGACAGGGGTTGTGGATACGCAGTATTTT. Translated, it gives CASSLTGVVDTQYF.

The chain couples TRBV18 to TRBJ1-1, with unresolved D. V gave up 3 bases and J gave up 1 base, with 12 bases separating them. The CDR3 runs 15 residues. Looked up from germline, CDR1 is KGHSH and CDR2 is LQKENI. CDR3 amino acids: CASSPREGRNTEAFF. DNA for the CDR3: TGTGCCAGCTCACCCCGGGAGGGCCGGAACACTGAAGCTTTCTTT.

This clone is a singleton in its sample. The chain is built from TRBV12-5 and TRBJ2-7; TRBD1 matches at 7 bases. This CDR3 is built from 14 residues. Germline V gives CDR1 LGHNT, CDR2 FRNRAP. V lost 6 bases and J lost 9; bases outside the gene matches: 14. The CDR3 protein is CASGGTSRGHVQYF. For the CDR3, the DNA is TGTGCTAGTGGGGGGACATCGAGGGGGCATGTGCAGTACTTC.

This chain uses TRBV9 with TRBJ2-3; TRBD2 matches 10 bases. J lost 6 bases, V lost 0 bases, and 4 bases had no gene match. The CDR3 is 15 amino acids. Looked up from germline, CDR1 is SGDLS and CDR2 is YYNGEE. The CDR3 bases are TGTGCCAGCAGCGTAGTAGCGGGGGGCCGGGATACGCAGTATTTT. It translates to CASSVVAGGRDTQYF.

V and J are TRBV6-5 and TRBJ1-5; tentative D call: TRBD1 (6 bases). Trimming took 3 bases from V and 1 from J, leaving 10 bases between them. The CDR3 loop spans 15 amino acids. Germline V gives CDR1 MNHEY, CDR2 SVGAGI. Written as DNA, the CDR3 is TGTGCCAGCAGTTATCAGGGGAGAAGCAATCAGCCCCAGCATTTT. This translates into CASSYQGRSNQPQHF.

The chain is built from TRBV19 and TRBJ2-6; tentatively, D is TRBD2 (5 bases). V lost 3 bases to trimming and J lost 2 bases, with 8 bases between them. The germline CDR1 and CDR2 sequences are LNHDA and SQIVND (reference sequence). The length of the CDR3 is 15 residues. CDR3 loop: CASSMLTTGANVLTF. In nucleotides, the CDR3 is TGTGCCAGTAGTATGCTGACTACTGGGGCCAACGTCCTGACTTTC.

This rearrangement joins TRBV30 to TRBJ1-6, with a tentative D call TRBD1 (6 bases). CDR3 length: 14 amino acids. Trimming left V 5 bases short and J 6 bases short, with 14 bases between. Looked up from germline, CDR1 is GTSNPN and CDR2 is SVGIG (reference sequence). The CDR3 protein is CAWRPGQLNSPLHF. CDR3 nucleotides: TGTGCCTGGCGTCCGGGACAACTTAATTCACCCCTCCACTTT.

CDR3 in amino acids: CASSLVRNTEAFF. The CDR3 DNA is TGTGCCAGCAGCTTAGTCCGGAACACTGAAGCTTTCTTT. This rearrangement joins TRBV11-3 to TRBJ1-1; D gene ambiguous. The length of the CDR3 is 13 residues. The germline V gene has CDR1 SGHNT and CDR2 YENEEA. V dropped 1 base and J dropped 1 base, with 4 bases sitting between them.

The chain has TRBV5-1 and TRBJ2-7; D is perhaps TRBD1 (5 bases). This CDR3 region has 13 residues. With 5 bases removed from V and 3 bases from J, the gap between germline ends came to 12 bases. Germline V gene data show CDR1 as SGHRS and CDR2 as YFSETQ. The CDR3 DNA follows: TGCGCCAGCAGTCGAACAGGAATCTACGAGCAGTACTTC. Protein sequence: CASSRTGIYEQYF. The full variable domain, completed using reference TRBV5-1 and TRBJ2-7, is KAGVTQTPRYLIKTRGQQVTLSCSPISGHRSVSWYQQTPGQGLQFLFEYFSETQRNKGNFPGRFSGRQFSNSRSEMNVSTLELGDSALYLCASSRTGIYEQYFGPGTRLTVT.

The genes are TRBV2 and TRBJ1-1; 8 nucleotides align to TRBD1. The CDR3 runs 14 residues. CDR1 and CDR2 from the germline V gene are SNHLY and FYNNEI. V trimming: 6 bases; J trimming: 5 bases; junction bases outside the gene matches: 8. CDR3 DNA sequence: TGTGCCAGCAGCGACCAGGGGGCGAAAACTGAAGCTTTCTTT. Translated, it gives CASSDQGAKTEAFF.

About this clone: Mismatch with germline at one junction end may stem from a read error. The chain uses TRBV19 and TRBJ1-6, with D possibly matching TRBD1 (6 bases). The CDR3 has 15 amino acids. Germline lookup yields CDR1 LNHDA and CDR2 SQIVND (reference sequence). CDR3 residues: CASSVDRRSNSPLHF. The CDR3 nucleotides are TGTGCCAGTAGTGTAGACAGGCGATCTAATTCACCCCTCCACTTT.

This clone occurred once. The chain recombines TRBV5-1 with TRBJ2-7; possible D gene TRBD2, 7 bases. V lost 2 bases and J 0 bases, leaving 12 bases between the germline ends. CDR1 and CDR2 from the germline V gene are SGHRS and YFSETQ. This CDR3 is 15 amino acids long. The chain's CDR3 is CASSFGGGRSYEQYF. CDR3 coding DNA: TGCGCCAGCAGCTTTGGGGGGGGCCGCTCCTACGAGCAGTACTTC.

The chain couples TRBV7-9 to TRBJ1-6; D call uncertain. V gave up 5 bases and J gave up 10 bases, with 6 bases separating them. This CDR3 region has 11 residues. Looked up from germline, CDR1 is SEHNR and CDR2 is FQNEAQ (reference sequence). Written as DNA, the CDR3 is TGTGCCAGCAGCGCTAGCTCACCCCTCCACTTT. The encoded protein is CASSASSPLHF.